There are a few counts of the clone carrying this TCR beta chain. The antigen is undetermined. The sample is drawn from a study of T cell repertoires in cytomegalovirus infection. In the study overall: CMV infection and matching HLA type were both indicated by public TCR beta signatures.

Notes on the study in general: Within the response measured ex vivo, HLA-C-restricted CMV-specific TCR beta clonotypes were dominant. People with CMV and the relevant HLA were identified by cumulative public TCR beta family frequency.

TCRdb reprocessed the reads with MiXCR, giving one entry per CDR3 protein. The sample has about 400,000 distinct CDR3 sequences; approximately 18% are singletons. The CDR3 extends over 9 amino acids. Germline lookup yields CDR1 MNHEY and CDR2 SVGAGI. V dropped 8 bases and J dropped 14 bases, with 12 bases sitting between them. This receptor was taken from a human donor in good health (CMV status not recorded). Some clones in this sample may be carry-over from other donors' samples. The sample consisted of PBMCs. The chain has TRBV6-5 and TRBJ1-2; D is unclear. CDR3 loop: CASGSPETF. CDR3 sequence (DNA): TGTGCCAGCGGGAGCCCGGAGACCTTC.